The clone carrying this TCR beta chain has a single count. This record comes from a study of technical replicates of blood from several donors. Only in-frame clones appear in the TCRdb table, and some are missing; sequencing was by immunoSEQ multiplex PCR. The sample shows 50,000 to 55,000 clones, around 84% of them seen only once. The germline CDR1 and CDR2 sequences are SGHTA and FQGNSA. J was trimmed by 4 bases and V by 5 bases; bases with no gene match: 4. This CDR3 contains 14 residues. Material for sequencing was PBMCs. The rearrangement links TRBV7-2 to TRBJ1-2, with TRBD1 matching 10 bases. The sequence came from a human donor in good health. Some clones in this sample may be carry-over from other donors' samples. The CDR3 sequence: CASSGQGGVYGYTF. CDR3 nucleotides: TGTGCCAGCAGCGGACAGGGGGGGGTCTATGGCTACACCTTC.